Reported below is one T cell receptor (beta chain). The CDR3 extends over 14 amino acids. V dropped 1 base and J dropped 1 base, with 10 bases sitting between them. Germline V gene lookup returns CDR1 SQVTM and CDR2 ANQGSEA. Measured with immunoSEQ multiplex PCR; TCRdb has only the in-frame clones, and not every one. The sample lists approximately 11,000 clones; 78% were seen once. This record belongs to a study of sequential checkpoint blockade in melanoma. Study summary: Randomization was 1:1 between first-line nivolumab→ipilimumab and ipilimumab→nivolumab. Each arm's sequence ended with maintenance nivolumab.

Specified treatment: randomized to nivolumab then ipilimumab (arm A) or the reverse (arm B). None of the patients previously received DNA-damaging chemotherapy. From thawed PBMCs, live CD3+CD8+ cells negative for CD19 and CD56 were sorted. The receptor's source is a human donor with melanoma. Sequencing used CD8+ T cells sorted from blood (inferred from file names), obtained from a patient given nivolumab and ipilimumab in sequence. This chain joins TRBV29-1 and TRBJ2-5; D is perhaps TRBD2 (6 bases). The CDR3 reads CSVEGGELQETQYF. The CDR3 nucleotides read TGCAGCGTTGAAGGGGGGGAACTCCAAGAGACCCAGTACTTC.